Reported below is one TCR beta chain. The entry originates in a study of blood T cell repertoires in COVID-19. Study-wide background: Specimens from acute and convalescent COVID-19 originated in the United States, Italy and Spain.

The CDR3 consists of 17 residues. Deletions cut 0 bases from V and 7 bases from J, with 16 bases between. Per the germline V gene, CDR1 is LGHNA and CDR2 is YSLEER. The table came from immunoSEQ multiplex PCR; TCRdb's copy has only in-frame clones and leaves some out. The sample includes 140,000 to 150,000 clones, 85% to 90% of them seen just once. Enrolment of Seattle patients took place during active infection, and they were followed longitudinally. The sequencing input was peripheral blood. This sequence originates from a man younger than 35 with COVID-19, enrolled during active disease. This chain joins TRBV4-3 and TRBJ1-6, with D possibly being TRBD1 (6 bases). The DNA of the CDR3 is TGCGCCAGCAGCCAAGATTTCCCACAGGGTGGGAATTCACCCCTCCACTTT. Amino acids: CASSQDFPQGGNSPLHF.